This T cell receptor (beta chain) was retrieved from a study of vaccination effects on CD4 cells after COVID-19. Study observations and caveats: There was only 1 of 255 vaccine-induced clones in healthy vaccinees that cross-reacted with common cold coronaviruses. Few convalescent patients were included, and no early post-infection timepoints were sampled.

Looked up from germline, CDR1 is MNHNY and CDR2 is SVGAGI (reference sequence). The V gene lost 9 bases and the J gene lost 0 bases, with 15 bases spanning the gap. CDR3 size: 16 residues. CD4+ T cells were isolated after less than 13 days of culture. Subjects were given two BNT162b2 or mRNA-1273 vaccine doses. The vaccine recipients had no prior SARS-CoV-2 infection, with negative nucleocapsid antibodies. Sequencing used immunoSEQ multiplex PCR; TCRdb keeps in-frame clones, though not all of them. The table lists 45,000 to 65,000 clones, about 81% of them singletons. A note on this clone: Its antigen is still unknown.

The specimen comprised CD4+ T cells from PBMCs cultured without peptide, sampled after COVID-19 vaccination. V gene TRBV6-6 combines with J gene TRBJ2-6; tentatively, D is TRBD1 or TRBD2 (5 bases each). The TCR was taken from a human donor who received a COVID-19 vaccine. In DNA, the CDR3 is TGTGCCAGTACGGTTACTGGGGGCTCTGGGGCCAACGTCCTGACTTTC. This translates into CASTVTGGSGANVLTF.